The rows below give T cell receptor beta chains drawn from one sample of a study of blood T cell repertoires in COVID-19. TCRdb's copy holds only in-frame clones and misses some; the assay was immunoSEQ multiplex PCR. The sample records nearly 50,000 clones, 70% to 90% being singletons. Input material: peripheral blood. Source of these receptors: a woman older than 75 with COVID-19, enrolled during active disease. Each CDR3 is given without its conserved first and last residue. The order of the fields is clone size, V gene, J gene, D gene, CDR3 protein. A D gene is named only where the DNA matches it firmly. Expanded clones get a size class; other rows say once, few or many, or leave the size out.

clone size: NA
V gene: TRBV6-5
J gene: TRBJ2-1
D gene: NA
CDR3 protein: ASISGGSGGEQF

clone size: NA
V gene: TRBV25-1
J gene: TRBJ1-6
D gene: NA
CDR3 protein: ASSEGRYSNSPLH

clone size: once
V gene: TRBV19
J gene: TRBJ2-5
D gene: NA
CDR3 protein: ASSNPLGGRVEETQY

clone size: once
V gene: TRBV3-1/TRBV3-2
J gene: TRBJ2-7
D gene: NA
CDR3 protein: ASSQGSLREQY

clone size: NA
V gene: TRBV6-5
J gene: TRBJ1-1
D gene: NA
CDR3 protein: AFQVTSTEAF

clone size: NA
V gene: TRBV14
J gene: TRBJ2-3
D gene: NA
CDR3 protein: ASSQGTGRPRIH

clone size: NA
V gene: TRBV5-1
J gene: TRBJ1-2
D gene: NA
CDR3 protein: ASSAALTANYGYT

clone size: NA
V gene: TRBV7-8
J gene: TRBJ1-5
D gene: TRBD1
CDR3 protein: ASSPQGARNQPQH

clone size: NA
V gene: TRBV7-3
J gene: TRBJ1-2
D gene: TRBD1
CDR3 protein: ASSSGQRSYGYT

clone size: NA
V gene: TRBV2
J gene: TRBJ2-5
D gene: NA
CDR3 protein: ASTGDILGTQY

clone size: NA
V gene: TRBV9
J gene: TRBJ1-2
D gene: TRBD1
CDR3 protein: ASSFEDRENGYT

clone size: NA
V gene: TRBV5-1
J gene: TRBJ1-2
D gene: TRBD1
CDR3 protein: ASSRGQGTGDPGYT

clone size: once
V gene: TRBV9
J gene: TRBJ1-2
D gene: TRBD1
CDR3 protein: ASSQIRGDRPYGYT

clone size: once
V gene: TRBV11-3
J gene: TRBJ1-6
D gene: NA
CDR3 protein: ASSFSGNNSPLH

clone size: NA
V gene: TRBV7-3
J gene: TRBJ2-2
D gene: NA
CDR3 protein: ASSSSRASGELF

clone size: NA
V gene: TRBV5-1
J gene: TRBJ1-2
D gene: NA
CDR3 protein: ASSPTRQRLNYGYT

clone size: NA
V gene: TRBV7-2
J gene: TRBJ2-1
D gene: NA
CDR3 protein: ASLLEVRQF

clone size: NA
V gene: TRBV28
J gene: TRBJ2-1
D gene: TRBD1
CDR3 protein: ASTMTGINEQF

clone size: NA
V gene: TRBV3-1/TRBV3-2
J gene: TRBJ1-2
D gene: NA
CDR3 protein: ASSRREGSYGYT

clone size: few
V gene: TRBV27
J gene: TRBJ1-1
D gene: TRBD1
CDR3 protein: ASSSLSRGSMTEAF

clone size: NA
V gene: TRBV6-2/TRBV6-3
J gene: TRBJ1-6
D gene: NA
CDR3 protein: ASSSQRGSSPLH

clone size: NA
V gene: TRBV9
J gene: TRBJ1-4
D gene: NA
CDR3 protein: ASSPRGGRGGEKLF

clone size: once
V gene: TRBV28
J gene: TRBJ1-2
D gene: NA
CDR3 protein: AIRDTQWGGYT

clone size: NA
V gene: TRBV7-9
J gene: TRBJ1-2
D gene: NA
CDR3 protein: ASSFVEDGYT

clone size: NA
V gene: TRBV5-1
J gene: TRBJ1-6
D gene: TRBD1
CDR3 protein: ASSSGQMTNSPLH

clone size: NA
V gene: TRBV19
J gene: TRBJ2-7
D gene: TRBD2
CDR3 protein: ASSILPPPSSGDYEQY

clone size: NA
V gene: TRBV7-6
J gene: TRBJ2-3
D gene: NA
CDR3 protein: ASSLVDSFTDTQY

clone size: NA
V gene: TRBV6-1
J gene: TRBJ1-2
D gene: NA
CDR3 protein: ASSEYFHYGYT

clone size: NA
V gene: TRBV19
J gene: TRBJ1-5
D gene: TRBD1
CDR3 protein: ASSIRDRVGQPQH

clone size: NA
V gene: TRBV5-1
J gene: TRBJ1-3
D gene: TRBD1
CDR3 protein: ASSPGTGYTGNTIY

clone size: NA
V gene: TRBV2
J gene: TRBJ2-3
D gene: TRBD2
CDR3 protein: ASREYRGGEDTQY

clone size: once
V gene: TRBV7-2
J gene: TRBJ2-7
D gene: TRBD1
CDR3 protein: ASSATGGPSYEQY

clone size: NA
V gene: TRBV6-6
J gene: TRBJ1-2
D gene: NA
CDR3 protein: ASSYESGHRGYT

clone size: NA
V gene: TRBV19
J gene: TRBJ2-7
D gene: NA
CDR3 protein: ASSPDGLGSSYEQY

clone size: NA
V gene: TRBV7-2
J gene: TRBJ2-6
D gene: TRBD1
CDR3 protein: ASSPETGGTGANVLT

clone size: few
V gene: TRBV19
J gene: TRBJ2-7
D gene: TRBD1
CDR3 protein: ASRERGQKSYEQY

clone size: NA
V gene: TRBV5-5
J gene: TRBJ2-7
D gene: TRBD1
CDR3 protein: ASSGTAYEQY

clone size: NA
V gene: TRBV6-5
J gene: TRBJ1-2
D gene: NA
CDR3 protein: ASSYSTPYGYT

clone size: NA
V gene: TRBV5-1
J gene: TRBJ2-7
D gene: TRBD1
CDR3 protein: ASSWTGGKYEQY

clone size: NA
V gene: TRBV5-1
J gene: TRBJ1-2
D gene: NA
CDR3 protein: ASSPGDLLDGYT

clone size: few
V gene: TRBV5-1
J gene: TRBJ1-2
D gene: TRBD1
CDR3 protein: ASSLEWTGNGYT

clone size: once
V gene: TRBV19
J gene: TRBJ1-2
D gene: NA
CDR3 protein: ASSITPSGEMSGYT

clone size: NA
V gene: TRBV2
J gene: TRBJ1-1
D gene: TRBD1
CDR3 protein: ASRGTASGEAF

clone size: NA
V gene: TRBV19
J gene: TRBJ2-1
D gene: NA
CDR3 protein: ASSPRVSGDEQF

clone size: NA
V gene: TRBV13
J gene: TRBJ1-3
D gene: NA
CDR3 protein: ASSSPTPGNTIY

clone size: NA
V gene: TRBV6-5
J gene: TRBJ1-2
D gene: TRBD1
CDR3 protein: ASSSPGQGIDGYT

clone size: NA
V gene: TRBV19
J gene: TRBJ2-1
D gene: NA
CDR3 protein: ASSMAGTYNEQF

clone size: NA
V gene: TRBV28
J gene: TRBJ1-2
D gene: NA
CDR3 protein: ASSSSGNYGYT

clone size: NA
V gene: TRBV2
J gene: TRBJ2-7
D gene: TRBD1
CDR3 protein: ATAIGTEVYEQY

clone size: NA
V gene: TRBV5-1
J gene: TRBJ2-1
D gene: NA
CDR3 protein: ASSFLDSWLYNEQF

clone size: once
V gene: TRBV11-3
J gene: TRBJ2-7
D gene: TRBD2
CDR3 protein: ASSLAGLTHEQY

clone size: NA
V gene: TRBV5-1
J gene: TRBJ2-7
D gene: TRBD1
CDR3 protein: ASSYGRVGQRTGEQY

clone size: NA
V gene: TRBV30
J gene: TRBJ1-2
D gene: NA
CDR3 protein: AWSAQQGSNYGYT

clone size: NA
V gene: TRBV28
J gene: TRBJ2-7
D gene: TRBD1
CDR3 protein: ASSSGTGFINEQY

clone size: NA
V gene: TRBV2
J gene: TRBJ2-7
D gene: NA
CDR3 protein: ASSEVRYEQY

clone size: NA
V gene: TRBV6-5
J gene: TRBJ2-7
D gene: TRBD1
CDR3 protein: ASRRDRGYEQY

clone size: NA
V gene: TRBV7-3
J gene: TRBJ2-5
D gene: TRBD2
CDR3 protein: ASSRGEGETQY

clone size: once
V gene: TRBV27
J gene: TRBJ1-5
D gene: NA
CDR3 protein: ASSSTVTVSNQPQH

clone size: NA
V gene: TRBV10-3
J gene: TRBJ1-1
D gene: NA
CDR3 protein: AISAGRTEAF